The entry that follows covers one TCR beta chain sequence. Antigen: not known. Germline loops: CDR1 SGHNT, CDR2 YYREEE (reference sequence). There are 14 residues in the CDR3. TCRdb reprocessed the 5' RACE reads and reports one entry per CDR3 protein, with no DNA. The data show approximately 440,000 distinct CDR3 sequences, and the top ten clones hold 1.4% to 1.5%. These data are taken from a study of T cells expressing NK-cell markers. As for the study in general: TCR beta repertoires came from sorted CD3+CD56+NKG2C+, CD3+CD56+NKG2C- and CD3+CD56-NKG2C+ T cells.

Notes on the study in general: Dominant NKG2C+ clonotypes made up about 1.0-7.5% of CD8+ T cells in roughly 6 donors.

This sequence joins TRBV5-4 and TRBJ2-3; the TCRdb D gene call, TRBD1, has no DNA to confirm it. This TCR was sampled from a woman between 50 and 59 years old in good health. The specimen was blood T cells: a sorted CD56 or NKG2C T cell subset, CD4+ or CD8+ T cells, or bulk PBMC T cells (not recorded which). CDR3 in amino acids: CASSSDRVSDTQYF.